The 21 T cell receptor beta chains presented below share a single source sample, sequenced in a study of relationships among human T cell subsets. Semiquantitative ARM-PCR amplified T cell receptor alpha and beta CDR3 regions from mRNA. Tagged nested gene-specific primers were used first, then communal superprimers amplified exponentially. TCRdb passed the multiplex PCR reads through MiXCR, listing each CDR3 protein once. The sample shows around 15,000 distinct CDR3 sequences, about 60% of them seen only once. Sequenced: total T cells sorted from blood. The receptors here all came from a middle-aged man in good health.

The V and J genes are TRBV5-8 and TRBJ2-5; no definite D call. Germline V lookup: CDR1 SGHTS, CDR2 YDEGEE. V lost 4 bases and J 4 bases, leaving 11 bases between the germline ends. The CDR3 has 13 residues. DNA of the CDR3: TGTGCCAGCAGCCGACGGATGGGAGAGACCCAGTACTTC. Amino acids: CASSRRMGETQYF.

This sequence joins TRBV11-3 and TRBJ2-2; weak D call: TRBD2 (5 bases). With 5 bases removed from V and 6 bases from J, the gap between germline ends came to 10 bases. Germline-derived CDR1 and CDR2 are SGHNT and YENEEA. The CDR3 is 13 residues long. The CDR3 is CASSKTSSGELFF. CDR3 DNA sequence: TGTGCCAGCAGCAAAACTAGTTCCGGGGAGCTGTTTTTT.

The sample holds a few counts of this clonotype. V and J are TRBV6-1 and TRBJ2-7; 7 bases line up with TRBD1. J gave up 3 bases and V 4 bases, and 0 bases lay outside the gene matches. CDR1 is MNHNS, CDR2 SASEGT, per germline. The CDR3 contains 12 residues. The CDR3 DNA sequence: TGTGCCAGCAGTGGGACAGGCTACGAGCAGTACTTC. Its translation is CASSGTGYEQYF.

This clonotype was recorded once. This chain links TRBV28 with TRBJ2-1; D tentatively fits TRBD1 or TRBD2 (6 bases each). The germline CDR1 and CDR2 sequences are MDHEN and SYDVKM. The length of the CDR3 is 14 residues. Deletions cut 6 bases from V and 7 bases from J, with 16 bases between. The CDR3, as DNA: TGTGCCAGCAGCCCCAAAGGGGGGCGGAATGAGCAGTTCTTC. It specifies CASSPKGGRNEQFF.

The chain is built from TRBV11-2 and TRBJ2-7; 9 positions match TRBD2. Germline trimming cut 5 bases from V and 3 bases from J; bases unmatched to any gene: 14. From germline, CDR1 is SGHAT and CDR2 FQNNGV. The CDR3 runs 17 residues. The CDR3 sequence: CASSPYGSSGVLYEQYF. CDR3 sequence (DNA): TGTGCCAGCAGCCCGTACGGGTCTAGCGGGGTCCTCTACGAGCAGTACTTC. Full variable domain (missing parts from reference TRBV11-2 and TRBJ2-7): EAGVAQSPRYKIIEKRQSVAFWCNPISGHATLYWYQQILGQGPKLLIQFQNNGVVDDSQLPKDRFSAERLKGVDSTLKIQPAKLEDSAVYLCASSPYGSSGVLYEQYFGPGTRLTVT.

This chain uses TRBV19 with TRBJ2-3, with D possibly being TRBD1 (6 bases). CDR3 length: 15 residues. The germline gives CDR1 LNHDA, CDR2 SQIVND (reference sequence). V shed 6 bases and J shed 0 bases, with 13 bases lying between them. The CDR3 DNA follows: TGTGCCAGTAGGTCAGGGGAGACGAGCACAGATACGCAGTATTTT. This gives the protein CASRSGETSTDTQYF.

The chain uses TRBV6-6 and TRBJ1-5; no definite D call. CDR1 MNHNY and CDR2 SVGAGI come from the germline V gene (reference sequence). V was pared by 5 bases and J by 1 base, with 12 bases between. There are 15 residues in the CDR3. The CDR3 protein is CASSPGKTSNQPQHF. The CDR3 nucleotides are TGTGCCAGCAGTCCCGGGAAGACGAGCAATCAGCCCCAGCATTTT.

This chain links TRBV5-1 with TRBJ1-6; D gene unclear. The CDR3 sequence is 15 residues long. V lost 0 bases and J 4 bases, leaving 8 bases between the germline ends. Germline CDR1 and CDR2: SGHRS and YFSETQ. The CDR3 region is CASSLGRLYNSPLHF. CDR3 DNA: TGCGCCAGCAGCTTGGGACGGCTTTATAATTCACCCCTCCACTTT.

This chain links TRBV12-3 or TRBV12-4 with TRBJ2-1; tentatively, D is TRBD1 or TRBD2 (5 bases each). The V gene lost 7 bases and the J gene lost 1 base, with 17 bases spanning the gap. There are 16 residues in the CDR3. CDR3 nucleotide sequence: TGTGCCAGCACCTTCCGGGTTGGGGGATCCTACAATGAGCAGTTCTTC. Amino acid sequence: CASTFRVGGSYNEQFF.

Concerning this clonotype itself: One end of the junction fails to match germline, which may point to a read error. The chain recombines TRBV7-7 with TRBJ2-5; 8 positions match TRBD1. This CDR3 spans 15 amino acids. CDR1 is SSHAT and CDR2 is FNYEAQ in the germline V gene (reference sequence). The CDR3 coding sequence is TGTGCTAGCAGCACCCAACAGGGGGATCAAGAGACCCAGTACTTC. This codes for CASSTQQGDQETQYF.

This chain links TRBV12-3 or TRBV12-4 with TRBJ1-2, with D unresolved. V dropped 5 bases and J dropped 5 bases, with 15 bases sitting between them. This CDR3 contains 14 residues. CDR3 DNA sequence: TGTGCCAGCAGTCGCCGTCAATCCCGGTATGGCTACACCTTC. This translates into CASSRRQSRYGYTF.

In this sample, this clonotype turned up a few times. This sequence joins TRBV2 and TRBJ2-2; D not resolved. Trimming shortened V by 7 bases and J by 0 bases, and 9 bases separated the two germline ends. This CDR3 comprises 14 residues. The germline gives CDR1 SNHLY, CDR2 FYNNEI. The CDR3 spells CASIRTSNTGELFF. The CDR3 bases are TGTGCCAGCATTAGGACGTCGAACACCGGGGAGCTGTTTTTT.

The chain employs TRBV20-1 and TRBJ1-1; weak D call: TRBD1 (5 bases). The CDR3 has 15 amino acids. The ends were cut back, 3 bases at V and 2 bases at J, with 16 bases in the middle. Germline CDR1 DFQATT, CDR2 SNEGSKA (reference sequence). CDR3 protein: CSASLGAFVNTEAFF. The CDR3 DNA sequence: TGCAGTGCTAGTTTAGGGGCCTTCGTTAACACTGAAGCTTTCTTT.

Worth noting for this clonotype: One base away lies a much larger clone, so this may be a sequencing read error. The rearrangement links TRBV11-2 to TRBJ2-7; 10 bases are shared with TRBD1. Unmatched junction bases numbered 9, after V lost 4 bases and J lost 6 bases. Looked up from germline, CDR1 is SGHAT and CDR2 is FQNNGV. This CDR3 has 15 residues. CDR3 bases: TGTGCCAGCAGCTACGGACAGGGGGAAAGGGTCGAGCAGTACTTC. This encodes CASSYGQGERVEQYF.

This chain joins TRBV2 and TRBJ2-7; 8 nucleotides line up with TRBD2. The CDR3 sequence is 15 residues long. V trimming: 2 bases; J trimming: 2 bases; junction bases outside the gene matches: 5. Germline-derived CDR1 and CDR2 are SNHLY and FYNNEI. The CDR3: CASSEKGTRTYEQYF. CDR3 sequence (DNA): TGTGCCAGCAGTGAAAAGGGGACTAGGACCTACGAGCAGTACTTC. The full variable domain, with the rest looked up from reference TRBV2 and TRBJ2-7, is EPEVTQTPSHQVTQMGQEVILRCVPISNHLYFYWYRQILGQKVEFLVSFYNNEISEKSEIFDDQFSVERPDGSNFTLKIRSTKLEDSAMYFCASSEKGTRTYEQYFGPGTRLTVT.

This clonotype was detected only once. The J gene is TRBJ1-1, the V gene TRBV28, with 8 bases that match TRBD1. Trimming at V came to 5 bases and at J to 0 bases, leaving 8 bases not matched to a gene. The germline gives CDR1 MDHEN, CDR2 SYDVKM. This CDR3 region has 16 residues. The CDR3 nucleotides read TGTGCCAGCAGTCCCCTAGGACAGGGCTTGAACACTGAAGCTTTCTTT. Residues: CASSPLGQGLNTEAFF. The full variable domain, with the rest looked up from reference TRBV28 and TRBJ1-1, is DVKVTQSSRYLVKRTGEKVFLECVQDMDHENMFWYRQDPGLGLRLIYFSYDVKMKEKGDIPEGYSVSREKKERFSLILESASTNQTSMYLCASSPLGQGLNTEAFFGQGTRLTVV.

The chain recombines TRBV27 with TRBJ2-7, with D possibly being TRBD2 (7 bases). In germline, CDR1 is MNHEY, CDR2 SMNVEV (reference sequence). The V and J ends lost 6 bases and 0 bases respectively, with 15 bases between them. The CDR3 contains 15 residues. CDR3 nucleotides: TGTGCCAGCAGGAAGGCGGGGGCTAACTCCTACGAGCAGTACTTC. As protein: CASRKAGANSYEQYF.

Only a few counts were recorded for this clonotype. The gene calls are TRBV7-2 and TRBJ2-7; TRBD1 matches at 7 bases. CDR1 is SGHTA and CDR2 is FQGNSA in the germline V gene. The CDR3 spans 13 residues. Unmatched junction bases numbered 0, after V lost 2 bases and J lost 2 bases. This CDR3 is CASSLQGAYEQYF. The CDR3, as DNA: TGTGCCAGCAGCTTACAGGGGGCCTACGAGCAGTACTTC.

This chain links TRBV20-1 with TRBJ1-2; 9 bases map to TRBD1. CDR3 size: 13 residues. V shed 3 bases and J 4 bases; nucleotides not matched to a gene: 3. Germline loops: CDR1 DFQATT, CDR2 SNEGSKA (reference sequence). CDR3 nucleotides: TGCAGTGCTAGGGCGGGACAGGGCTATGGCTACACCTTC. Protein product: CSARAGQGYGYTF.

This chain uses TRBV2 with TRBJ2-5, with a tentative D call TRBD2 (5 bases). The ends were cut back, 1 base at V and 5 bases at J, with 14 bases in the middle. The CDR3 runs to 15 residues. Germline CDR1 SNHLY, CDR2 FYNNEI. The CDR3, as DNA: TGTGCCAGCAGTGAAGGAGACTACTTTGGGGAGACCCAGTACTTC. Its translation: CASSEGDYFGETQYF.

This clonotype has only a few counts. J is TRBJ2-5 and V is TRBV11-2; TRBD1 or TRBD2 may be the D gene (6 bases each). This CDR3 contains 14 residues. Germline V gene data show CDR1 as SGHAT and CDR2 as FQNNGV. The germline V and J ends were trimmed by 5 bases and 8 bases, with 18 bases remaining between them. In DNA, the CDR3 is TGTGCCAGCAGCCACCCCGTTGGGGGGCATACCCAGTACTTC. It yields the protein CASSHPVGGHTQYF.